Each of the 13 T cell receptor beta chains below was sequenced from the same sample in a study of PD-L1 blockade in urothelial cancer. Data came from immunoSEQ multiplex PCR; TCRdb stores just in-frame clones and leaves some out. Of 75,000 to 95,000 clones detected, over 90% appear once; the ten largest clones hold over 8.5%. The material sequenced was PBMCs, taken around atezolizumab (anti-PD-L1) treatment. The origin of the receptors is a man between 60 and 70 years old with urothelial cancer.

V usage is TRBV5-1 and J usage is TRBJ2-3, with 9 bases aligning to TRBD2. Germline V gene data show CDR1 as SGHRS and CDR2 as YFSETQ. The CDR3 is made up of 16 amino acids. The V and J ends lost 0 bases and 2 bases, in that order; junction bases with no gene match: 4. This CDR3 reads CASSLGAGGPTDTQYF. CDR3 bases: TGCGCCAGCAGCTTGGGGGCGGGAGGGCCCACAGATACGCAGTATTTT.

The V call is TRBV5-1, the J call TRBJ2-5; D ambiguous. V lost 9 bases, J lost 0 bases, and 12 bases lay in between. Germline V gene sequence: CDR1 SGHRS, CDR2 YFSETQ. The CDR3 totals 13 residues. CDR3 loop: CATSVEYQETQYF. CDR3 DNA: TGCGCCACCTCAGTGGAGTACCAAGAGACCCAGTACTTC.

The chain employs TRBV6-1 and TRBJ2-7; D unresolved. This CDR3 spans 12 amino acids. V lost 5 bases and J lost 3, with 8 bases in between. Germline V gene lookup returns CDR1 MNHNS and CDR2 SASEGT. DNA for the CDR3: TGTGCCAGCAGTCCACTGATCTACGAGCAGTACTTC. Translated, it gives CASSPLIYEQYF.

The rearrangement joins TRBV7-3 to TRBJ2-1; 11 bases line up with TRBD2. V shed 5 bases and J 1 base; nucleotides not matched to a gene: 7. The V gene's germline CDR1 is SGHTA and CDR2 FQGTGA. The CDR3 length is 17 residues. The CDR3 protein is CASSPSSGGTSYNEQFF. CDR3 nucleotides: TGTGCCAGCAGCCCATCTAGCGGGGGGACTTCCTACAATGAGCAGTTCTTC.

CDR3 DNA sequence: TGTGCCAGCAGCTTAGCGGGGGAAACCTACGAGCAGTACTTC. This sequence encodes CASSLAGETYEQYF. The rearrangement links TRBV11-3 to TRBJ2-7; tentatively, D is TRBD2 (6 bases). Between the trimmed V and J ends, which lost 1 base and 2 bases, there was a span of 9 bases. CDR1 is SGHNT and CDR2 is YENEEA in the germline V gene. The CDR3 consists of 14 residues. The full variable domain, rest sourced from reference TRBV11-3 and TRBJ2-7, is EAGVVQSPRYKIIEKKQPVAFWCNPISGHNTLYWYLQNLGQGPELLIRYENEEAVDDSQLPKDRFSAERLKGVDSTLKIQPAELGDSAVYLCASSLAGETYEQYFGPGTRLTVT.

The V gene is TRBV27, the J gene TRBJ1-5; D is unresolved. Per the germline V gene, CDR1 is MNHEY and CDR2 is SMNVEV (reference sequence). This CDR3 contains 18 residues. V dropped 2 bases and J dropped 0 bases, with 17 bases sitting between them. This chain's CDR3 is CASSLRGFKEYSNQPQHF. CDR3 bases: TGTGCCAGCAGTTTAAGAGGGTTCAAGGAATATAGCAATCAGCCCCAGCATTTT.

The V call is TRBV2, the J call TRBJ1-5, with 7 nucleotides matching TRBD1. In germline, CDR1 is SNHLY, CDR2 FYNNEI. Trimming cost V 6 bases and J 1 base; bases outside gene matches: 6. There are 15 residues in the CDR3. In DNA form, the CDR3 reads TGTGCCAGCAGATTGGGACAGACCAGCAATCAGCCCCAGCATTTT. Amino acid sequence: CASRLGQTSNQPQHF. The full variable domain, completed using reference TRBV2 and TRBJ1-5, is EPEVTQTPSHQVTQMGQEVILRCVPISNHLYFYWYRQILGQKVEFLVSFYNNEISEKSEIFDDQFSVERPDGSNFTLKIRSTKLEDSAMYFCASRLGQTSNQPQHFGDGTRLSIL.

The rearrangement uses TRBV2 and TRBJ2-5; D gene ambiguous. CDR3 size: 15 residues. V lost 5 bases, J lost 1 base, and 14 bases lay in between. CDR1 and CDR2 from the germline V gene are SNHLY and FYNNEI. CDR3 sequence (DNA): TGTGCCAGCAGTTCTCACCAGGTGCCCCAAGAGACCCAGTACTTC. This encodes CASSSHQVPQETQYF.

The chain couples TRBV2 to TRBJ1-6, with a possible D match to TRBD1 (5 bases). The CDR3 sequence is 14 residues long. With 6 bases removed from V and 10 bases from J, the gap between germline ends came to 16 bases. CDR1 SNHLY and CDR2 FYNNEI come from the germline V gene. The CDR3 is CASRDKRGYSPLHF. The CDR3 nucleotides read TGTGCCAGCAGAGATAAGCGGGGGTACTCACCCCTCCACTTT.

The V and J genes are TRBV4-3 and TRBJ2-1; D is unresolved. The CDR3 spans 13 residues. V gave up 0 bases and J gave up 5 bases, with 5 bases separating them. Germline CDR1 is LGHNA and CDR2 is YSLEER. CDR3: CASSQDLDNEQFF. In DNA, the CDR3 is TGCGCCAGCAGCCAAGATCTCGACAATGAGCAGTTCTTC.

The gene calls are TRBV28 and TRBJ2-3, with 7 bases identical to TRBD1. CDR1 MDHEN and CDR2 SYDVKM come from the germline V gene. CDR3 length: 14 amino acids. The ends lost 10 bases at V and 2 bases at J; junction bases unmatched: 9. The CDR3 DNA reads as TGTGCCACCTCGACAGGGACACCCACAGATACGCAGTATTTT. The encoded protein is CATSTGTPTDTQYF.

V usage is TRBV4-1 and J usage is TRBJ1-4, with a possible D match to TRBD1 (6 bases). The CDR3 has 15 amino acids. Trimming removed 2 bases from V and 0 bases from J, with 7 bases in between. From germline, CDR1 is MGHRA and CDR2 YSYEKL. The CDR3 sequence is CASSQHRATNEKLFF. The CDR3 DNA reads TGCGCCAGCAGCCAACACAGGGCAACTAATGAAAAACTGTTTTTT.

This chain links TRBV7-2 with TRBJ1-1; possible D gene TRBD1, 5 bases. Trimming removed 4 bases at V and 5 bases at J, with 11 bases between. CDR1 is SGHTA and CDR2 is FQGNSA in the germline V gene. The CDR3 totals 13 residues. The CDR3: CASSSRERTEAFF. In nucleotides, the CDR3 is TGTGCCAGCAGCTCCAGGGAACGAACTGAAGCTTTCTTT.